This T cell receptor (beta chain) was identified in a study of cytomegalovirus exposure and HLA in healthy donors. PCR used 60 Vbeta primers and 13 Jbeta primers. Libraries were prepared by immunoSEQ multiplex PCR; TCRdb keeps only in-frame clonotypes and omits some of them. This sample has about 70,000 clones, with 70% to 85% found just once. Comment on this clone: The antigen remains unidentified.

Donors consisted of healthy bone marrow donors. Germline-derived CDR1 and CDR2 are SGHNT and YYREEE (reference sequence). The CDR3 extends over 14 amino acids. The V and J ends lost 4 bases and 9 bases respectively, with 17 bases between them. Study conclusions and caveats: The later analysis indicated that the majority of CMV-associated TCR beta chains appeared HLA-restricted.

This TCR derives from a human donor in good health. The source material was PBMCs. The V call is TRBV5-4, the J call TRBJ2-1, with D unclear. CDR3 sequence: CASSPTTLAIEQFF. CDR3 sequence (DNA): TGTGCCAGCAGCCCAACGACTCTGGCCATTGAGCAGTTCTTC. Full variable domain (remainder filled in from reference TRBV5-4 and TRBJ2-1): ETGVTQSPTHLIKTRGQQVTLRCSSQSGHNTVSWYQQALGQGPQFIFQYYREEENGRGNFPPRFSGLQFPNYSSELNVNALELDDSALYLCASSPTTLAIEQFFGPGTRLTVL.